The rows below give T cell receptor beta chains drawn from one sample of a study of shared clonotypes between healthy human individuals. Only in-frame clones appear in the TCRdb table, and some are missing; sequencing was by immunoSEQ multiplex PCR. The sample has 850,000 to 1,200,000 clones; more than 60% are singletons. The source material was memory CD4+ T cells sorted from blood. These receptors came from a man between 18 and 29 years old in good health. The CDR3 runs from the conserved cysteine through the conserved F or W. The D gene is left open where the match is weak. Expanded clones get a size class; other rows say once, few or many, or leave the size out.

CDR3: CASSPLEARPQETQYF
DNA: TGTGCCAGCTCACCGCTTGAGGCCCGGCCCCAAGAGACCCAGTACTTC
V: TRBV18
size: NA
D: NA
J: TRBJ2-5

CDR3: CASRVPPGPSNTEAFF
DNA: TGTGCCAGCAGAGTTCCGCCCGGACCGTCGAACACTGAAGCTTTCTTT
V: TRBV28
size: NA
D: NA
J: TRBJ1-1

CDR3: CASSSTPNTGELFF
DNA: TGTGCCAGCAGTTCGACTCCCAACACCGGGGAGCTGTTTTTT
V: TRBV27
size: NA
D: NA
J: TRBJ2-2

CDR3: CASSLSTGQETQYF
DNA: TGCGCCAGCAGCTTGAGTACAGGCCAAGAGACCCAGTACTTC
V: TRBV5-1
size: NA
D: NA
J: TRBJ2-5

CDR3: CASSPDQSYEQYF
DNA: TGCGCCAGCAGCCCCGATCAGTCCTACGAGCAGTACTTC
V: TRBV5-1
size: few
D: NA
J: TRBJ2-7

CDR3: CASSLDRGRRETQYF
DNA: TGTGCCAGCAGCCTTGACAGGGGTAGAAGGGAGACCCAGTACTTC
V: TRBV11-2
size: NA
D: TRBD1
J: TRBJ2-5

CDR3: CASSLAGPAGELFF
DNA: TGTGCCAGCAGCTTAGCCGGTCCGGCCGGGGAGCTGTTTTTT
V: TRBV7-2
size: NA
D: NA
J: TRBJ2-2

CDR3: CASSVRDTLDTEAFF
DNA: TGTGCCAGCAGCGTCCGGGACACCCTAGACACTGAAGCTTTCTTT
V: TRBV9
size: NA
D: NA
J: TRBJ1-1

CDR3: CASSSGASLAGVVTQYF
DNA: TGCGCCAGCAGCAGCGGGGCCAGCTTAGCGGGAGTAGTTACGCAGTATTTT
V: TRBV5-1
size: NA
D: TRBD2
J: TRBJ2-3

CDR3: CASGGLGGDTQYF
DNA: TGTGCCAGCGGGGGCCTCGGGGGCGATACGCAGTATTTT
V: TRBV7-9
size: NA
D: NA
J: TRBJ2-3

CDR3: CASSSALQGGYTF
DNA: TGTGCCAGCAGTTCGGCACTTCAGGGCGGCTACACCTTC
V: TRBV27
size: NA
D: NA
J: TRBJ1-2

CDR3: CASSRDRDNYEQYF
DNA: TGTGCCAGCAGCCGAGACCGGGACAACTACGAGCAGTACTTC
V: TRBV11-3
size: NA
D: NA
J: TRBJ2-7

CDR3: CASSVGQANTEAFF
DNA: TGTGCCAGCAGTGTGGGACAGGCAAACACTGAAGCTTTCTTT
V: TRBV28
size: NA
D: TRBD1
J: TRBJ1-1

CDR3: CASSLAGGGWNEQYF
DNA: TGTGCCAGCAGCTTGGCCGGTGGGGGTTGGAACGAGCAGTACTTC
V: TRBV5-6
size: NA
D: NA
J: TRBJ2-7

CDR3: CASSSLIGGYTF
DNA: TGTGCCAGCAGTTCCCTAATTGGAGGCTACACCTTC
V: TRBV27
size: NA
D: NA
J: TRBJ1-2

CDR3: CASSPGGLNQPQHF
DNA: TGTGCCAGCTCACCAGGGGGACTAAATCAGCCCCAGCATTTT
V: TRBV18
size: few
D: NA
J: TRBJ1-5

CDR3: CASSSDGTGEGTEAFF
DNA: TGTGCCAGCAGTTCAGACGGGACAGGTGAGGGTACTGAAGCTTTCTTT
V: TRBV6-6
size: NA
D: TRBD1
J: TRBJ1-1

CDR3: CASSPPGQGGHEQYF
DNA: TGTGCCAGCTCACCACCCGGACAGGGGGGTCACGAGCAGTACTTC
V: TRBV18
size: NA
D: TRBD1
J: TRBJ2-7

CDR3: CASSLTPGADTQYF
DNA: TGTGCCAGCAGCCTAACGCCCGGCGCCGATACGCAGTATTTT
V: TRBV14
size: NA
D: NA
J: TRBJ2-3

CDR3: CASSRQENTEAFF
DNA: TGTGCCAGCAGCCGGCAGGAGAACACTGAAGCTTTCTTT
V: TRBV7-2
size: NA
D: NA
J: TRBJ1-1

CDR3: CASSPQGSSYEQYF
DNA: TGTGCCAGCAGCCCGCAGGGGAGCTCCTACGAGCAGTACTTC
V: TRBV5-6
size: NA
D: NA
J: TRBJ2-7

CDR3: CASSTDRVETQYF
DNA: TGTGCCAGCAGCACTGACAGGGTTGAGACCCAGTACTTC
V: TRBV5-5
size: NA
D: TRBD1
J: TRBJ2-5

CDR3: CASRFHEQFF
DNA: TGTGCCAGCAGGTTTCATGAGCAGTTCTTC
V: TRBV6-7
size: few
D: NA
J: TRBJ2-1

CDR3: CASWTGANYGYTF
DNA: TGTGCCAGCTGGACTGGGGCTAACTATGGCTACACCTTC
V: TRBV7-9
size: NA
D: NA
J: TRBJ1-2

CDR3: CASSQGAGLAGVREETQYF
DNA: TGCGCCAGCAGCCAAGGTGCAGGACTAGCGGGAGTCAGGGAAGAGACCCAGTACTTC
V: TRBV4-3
size: once
D: TRBD2
J: TRBJ2-5

CDR3: CASTLRDRLSKREFEKLFF
DNA: TGTGCCAGCACCCTCCGGGACAGATTAAGCAAGAGGGAATTCGAAAAACTGTTTTTT
V: TRBV28
size: NA
D: TRBD1
J: TRBJ1-4

CDR3: CASSSGRLIRGYEQYF
DNA: TGTGCCAGCAGCTCCGGGAGATTAATACGGGGGTACGAGCAGTACTTC
V: TRBV7-9
size: NA
D: NA
J: TRBJ2-7

CDR3: CASSGTNDYWNTQYF
DNA: TGTGCCAGCTCAGGGACGAACGATTATTGGAATACGCAGTATTTT
V: TRBV18
size: NA
D: NA
J: TRBJ2-3

CDR3: CSVRVVNTEAFF
DNA: TGCAGCGTCCGGGTGGTGAACACTGAAGCTTTCTTT
V: TRBV29-1
size: NA
D: NA
J: TRBJ1-1

CDR3: CASSLSHASGYNEQFF
DNA: TGTGCCAGCAGCTTATCCCACGCTAGCGGGTACAATGAGCAGTTCTTC
V: TRBV7-2
size: NA
D: TRBD2
J: TRBJ2-1

CDR3: CASSPTDIRSGNTIYF
DNA: TGTGCCAGCAGCCCGACGGACATTCGCTCTGGAAACACCATATATTTT
V: TRBV7-2
size: NA
D: NA
J: TRBJ1-3

CDR3: CASRLAGGSYEQYF
DNA: TGTGCCAGCAGGTTAGCGGGAGGCTCCTACGAGCAGTACTTC
V: TRBV6-1
size: NA
D: TRBD2
J: TRBJ2-7

CDR3: CASSLERTVNTEAFF
DNA: TGTGCCAGCTCACTTGAAAGGACAGTGAACACTGAAGCTTTCTTT
V: TRBV18
size: few
D: NA
J: TRBJ1-1

CDR3: CSARGDGGYTF
DNA: TGCAGTGCTAGGGGGGACGGTGGCTACACCTTC
V: TRBV20-1
size: NA
D: NA
J: TRBJ1-2

CDR3: CASSEPGLLGEKLFF
DNA: TGTGCCAGCAGTGAGCCAGGTTTACTTGGGGAAAAACTGTTTTTT
V: TRBV6-1
size: NA
D: NA
J: TRBJ1-4

CDR3: CASSLALGAYEQYF
DNA: TGTGCCAGCAGCTTGGCACTAGGGGCCTACGAGCAGTACTTC
V: TRBV5-5
size: NA
D: NA
J: TRBJ2-7

CDR3: CASISPTGNYGYTF
DNA: TGTGCCAGTATTTCTCCGACAGGAAACTATGGCTACACCTTC
V: TRBV19
size: NA
D: NA
J: TRBJ1-2

CDR3: CASFLWANYGYTF
DNA: TGCGCCAGCTTTTTATGGGCGAACTATGGCTACACCTTC
V: TRBV5-1
size: NA
D: NA
J: TRBJ1-2

CDR3: CAIRTSGSGNTGELFF
DNA: TGTGCCATCAGGACTAGCGGGAGTGGTAACACCGGGGAGCTGTTTTTT
V: TRBV10-3
size: few
D: TRBD2
J: TRBJ2-2

CDR3: CASSFANNEKLFF
DNA: TGTGCCAGCAGTTTTGCCAATAATGAAAAACTGTTTTTT
V: TRBV28
size: NA
D: NA
J: TRBJ1-4

CDR3: CASSQAPATGGSRNEQFF
DNA: TGCGCCAGCAGCCAAGCCCCCGCGACAGGGGGCTCTAGGAATGAGCAGTTCTTC
V: TRBV4-3
size: NA
D: TRBD1
J: TRBJ2-1

CDR3: CASSLVGEQYF
DNA: TGTGCCAGCAGCTTAGTAGGCGAGCAGTACTTC
V: TRBV7-2
size: once
D: NA
J: TRBJ2-7

CDR3: CAWSEGLDGETQYF
DNA: TGTGCCTGGAGTGAAGGACTTGACGGGGAGACCCAGTACTTC
V: TRBV30
size: NA
D: NA
J: TRBJ2-5

CDR3: CASIPPTAFSGNTIYF
DNA: TGTGCCAGCATCCCCCCTACAGCCTTCTCTGGAAACACCATATATTTT
V: TRBV9
size: once
D: NA
J: TRBJ1-3

CDR3: CASSQYEQSRDTQYF
DNA: TGCGCCAGCAGCCAATACGAGCAATCTCGAGATACGCAGTATTTT
V: TRBV4-1
size: NA
D: NA
J: TRBJ2-3

CDR3: CASSLDWGINSPLHF
DNA: TGTGCCAGCAGCTTAGATTGGGGTATCAATTCACCCCTCCACTTT
V: TRBV11-2
size: NA
D: NA
J: TRBJ1-6

CDR3: CASSATSGGVSDTQYF
DNA: TGCGCCAGCAGCGCGACTAGCGGGGGGGTTTCAGATACGCAGTATTTT
V: TRBV5-1
size: NA
D: TRBD2
J: TRBJ2-3

CDR3: CASSPTYEQYF
DNA: TGTGCCAGCAGTCCAACTTACGAGCAGTACTTC
V: TRBV6-1
size: NA
D: NA
J: TRBJ2-7

CDR3: CASSDSIPAGVPLAKNIQYF
DNA: TGTGCCAGCAGTGACTCGATTCCAGCGGGAGTGCCTCTAGCCAAAAACATTCAGTACTTC
V: TRBV6-4
size: NA
D: TRBD2
J: TRBJ2-4

CDR3: CASSSGRLSNEKLFF
DNA: TGTGCCAGCAGCTCCGGACGGCTCAGCAATGAAAAACTGTTTTTT
V: TRBV7-2
size: NA
D: NA
J: TRBJ1-4

CDR3: CASSQAETNYEQYF
DNA: TGCGCCAGCAGCCAGGCGGAGACTAACTACGAGCAGTACTTC
V: TRBV4-1
size: NA
D: NA
J: TRBJ2-7

CDR3: CASSGQGLGTGELFF
DNA: TGTGCCAGCAGCGGACAGGGTCTAGGCACCGGGGAGCTGTTTTTT
V: TRBV28
size: few
D: TRBD1
J: TRBJ2-2

CDR3: CASRKVQPPRGYTF
DNA: TGTGCCAGCAGGAAAGTACAGCCTCCTAGGGGCTACACCTTC
V: TRBV6-1
size: NA
D: NA
J: TRBJ1-2

CDR3: CASRTAGLEAFF
DNA: TGTGCCAGCAGGACGGCGGGGCTCGAAGCTTTCTTT
V: TRBV27
size: few
D: NA
J: TRBJ1-1

CDR3: CASSLMGTGGHYEQYF
DNA: TGTGCCAGCAGCTTAATGGGGACAGGGGGACACTACGAGCAGTACTTC
V: TRBV7-8
size: NA
D: TRBD1
J: TRBJ2-7